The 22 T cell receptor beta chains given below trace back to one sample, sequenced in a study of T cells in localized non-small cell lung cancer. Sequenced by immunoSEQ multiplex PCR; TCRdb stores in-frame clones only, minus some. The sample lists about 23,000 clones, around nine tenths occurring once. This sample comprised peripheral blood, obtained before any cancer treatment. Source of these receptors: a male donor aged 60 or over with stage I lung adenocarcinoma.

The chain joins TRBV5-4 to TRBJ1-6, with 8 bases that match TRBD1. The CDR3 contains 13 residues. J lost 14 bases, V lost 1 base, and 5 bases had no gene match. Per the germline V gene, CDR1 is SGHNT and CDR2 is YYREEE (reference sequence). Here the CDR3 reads CASSLWADRALHF. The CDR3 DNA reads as TGTGCCAGCAGCTTGTGGGCGGACAGGGCCCTCCACTTT.

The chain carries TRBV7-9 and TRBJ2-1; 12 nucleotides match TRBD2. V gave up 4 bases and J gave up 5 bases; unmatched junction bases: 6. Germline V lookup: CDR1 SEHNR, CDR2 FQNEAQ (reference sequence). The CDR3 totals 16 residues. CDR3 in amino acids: CASSSTSGGFDNEQFF. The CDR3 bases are TGTGCCAGCAGCTCGACTAGCGGGGGTTTCGACAATGAGCAGTTCTTC.

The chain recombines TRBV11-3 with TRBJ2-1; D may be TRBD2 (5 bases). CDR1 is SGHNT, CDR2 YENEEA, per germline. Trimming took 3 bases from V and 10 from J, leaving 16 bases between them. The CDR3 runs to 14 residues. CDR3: CASSFLSVRGEQFF. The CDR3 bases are TGTGCCAGCAGCTTTTTAAGCGTAAGAGGGGAGCAGTTCTTC.

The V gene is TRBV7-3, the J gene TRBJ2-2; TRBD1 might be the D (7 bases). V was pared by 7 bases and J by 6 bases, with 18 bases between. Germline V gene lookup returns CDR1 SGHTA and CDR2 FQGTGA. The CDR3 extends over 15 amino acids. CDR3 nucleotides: TGTGCCAGCAAATTCCAGCAGGGGGGCCCCGGGGAGCTGTTTTTT. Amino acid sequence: CASKFQQGGPGELFF.

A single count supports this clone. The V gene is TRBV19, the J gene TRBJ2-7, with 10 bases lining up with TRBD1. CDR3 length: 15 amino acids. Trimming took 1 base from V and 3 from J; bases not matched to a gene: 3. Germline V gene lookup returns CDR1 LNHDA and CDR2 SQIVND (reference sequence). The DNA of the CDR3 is TGTGCCAGTAGTATAGGACAGGGGGCATTCTACGAGCAGTACTTC. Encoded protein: CASSIGQGAFYEQYF.

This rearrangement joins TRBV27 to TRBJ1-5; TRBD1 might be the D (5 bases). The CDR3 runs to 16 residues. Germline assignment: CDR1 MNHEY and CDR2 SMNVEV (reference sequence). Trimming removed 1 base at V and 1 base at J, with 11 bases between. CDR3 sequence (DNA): TGTGCCAGCAGTTTATATGGGGGGACCAGCAATCAGCCCCAGCATTTT. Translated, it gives CASSLYGGTSNQPQHF.

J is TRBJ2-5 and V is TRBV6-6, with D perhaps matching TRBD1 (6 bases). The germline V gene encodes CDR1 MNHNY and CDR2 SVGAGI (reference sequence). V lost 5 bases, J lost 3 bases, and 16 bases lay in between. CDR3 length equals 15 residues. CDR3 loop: CASSHPDRFEETQYF. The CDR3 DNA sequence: TGTGCCAGCAGTCACCCCGACAGGTTCGAAGAGACCCAGTACTTC.

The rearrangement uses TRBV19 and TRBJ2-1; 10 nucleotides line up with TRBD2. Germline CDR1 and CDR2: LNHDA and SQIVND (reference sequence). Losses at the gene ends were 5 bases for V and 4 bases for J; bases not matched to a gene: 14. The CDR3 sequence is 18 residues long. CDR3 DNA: TGTGCCAGTAGTCGGATTATAGCGGGAGGCTCACGTTACAATGAGCAGTTCTTC. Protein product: CASSRIIAGGSRYNEQFF.

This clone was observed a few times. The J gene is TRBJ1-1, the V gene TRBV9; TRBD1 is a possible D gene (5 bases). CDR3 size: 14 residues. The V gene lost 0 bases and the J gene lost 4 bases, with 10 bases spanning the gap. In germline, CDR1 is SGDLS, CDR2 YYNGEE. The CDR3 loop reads CASSVVEGTTEAFF. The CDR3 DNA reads TGTGCCAGCAGCGTAGTCGAAGGGACCACTGAAGCTTTCTTT.

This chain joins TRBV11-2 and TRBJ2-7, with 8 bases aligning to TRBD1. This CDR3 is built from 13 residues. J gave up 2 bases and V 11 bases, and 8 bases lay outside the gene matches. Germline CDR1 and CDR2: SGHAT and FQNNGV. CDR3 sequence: CAQSRTGTYEQYF. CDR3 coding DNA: TGTGCCCAGAGCAGGACAGGGACCTACGAGCAGTACTTC.

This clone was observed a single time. The CDR3 is CAWSVGLAGNNEQFF. DNA of the CDR3: TGTGCCTGGAGTGTAGGGCTAGCGGGCAACAATGAGCAGTTCTTC. The rearrangement joins TRBV30 to TRBJ2-1; 8 bases map to TRBD2. Germline V CDR1 and CDR2: GTSNPN, SVGIG (reference sequence). J lost 5 bases, V lost 0 bases, and 6 bases had no gene match. The length of the CDR3 is 15 residues.

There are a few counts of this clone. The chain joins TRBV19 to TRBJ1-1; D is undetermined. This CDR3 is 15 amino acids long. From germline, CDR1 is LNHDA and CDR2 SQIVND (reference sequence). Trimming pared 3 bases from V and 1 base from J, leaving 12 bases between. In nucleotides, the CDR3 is TGTGCCAGTAGTATGGCCCACCGGGAGAACACTGAAGCTTTCTTT. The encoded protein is CASSMAHRENTEAFF.

Here the CDR3 DNA reads TGTGCCAGCAGCTTACAAGCGGAGGCCACCGGGGAGCTGTTTTTT. Residues: CASSLQAEATGELFF. J is TRBJ2-2 and V is TRBV7-2; a possible D gene is TRBD2 (5 bases). This CDR3 contains 15 residues. The germline V gene has CDR1 SGHTA and CDR2 FQGNSA. V lost 2 bases and J lost 4, with 11 bases in between.

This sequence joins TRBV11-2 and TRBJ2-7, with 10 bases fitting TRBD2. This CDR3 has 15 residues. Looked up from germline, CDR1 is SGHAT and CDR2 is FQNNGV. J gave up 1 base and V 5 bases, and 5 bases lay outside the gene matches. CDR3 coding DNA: TGTGCCAGCAGCCCTAGCGGGAGTAAATCCTACGAGCAGTACTTC. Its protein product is CASSPSGSKSYEQYF.

In DNA, the CDR3 is TGTGCCAGCAGCCCCCCGGGCAGGGGTCCATCCGGGGAGCTGTTTTTT. This translates into CASSPPGRGPSGELFF. The rearrangement joins TRBV11-2 to TRBJ2-2, with D perhaps TRBD1 (6 bases). Germline V gives CDR1 SGHAT, CDR2 FQNNGV. The CDR3 covers 16 residues. Between the trimmed V and J ends, which lost 5 bases and 6 bases, there was a span of 19 bases. Supplemented by reference TRBV11-2 and TRBJ2-2, the full variable domain reads EAGVAQSPRYKIIEKRQSVAFWCNPISGHATLYWYQQILGQGPKLLIQFQNNGVVDDSQLPKDRFSAERLKGVDSTLKIQPAKLEDSAVYLCASSPPGRGPSGELFFGEGSRLTVL.

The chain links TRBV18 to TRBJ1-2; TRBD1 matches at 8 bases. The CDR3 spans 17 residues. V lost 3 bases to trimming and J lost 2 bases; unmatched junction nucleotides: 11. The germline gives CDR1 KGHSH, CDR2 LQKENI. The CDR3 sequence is CASSPDRGSGANYGYTF. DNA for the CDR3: TGTGCCAGCTCACCCGACAGGGGTAGCGGGGCGAACTATGGCTACACCTTC.

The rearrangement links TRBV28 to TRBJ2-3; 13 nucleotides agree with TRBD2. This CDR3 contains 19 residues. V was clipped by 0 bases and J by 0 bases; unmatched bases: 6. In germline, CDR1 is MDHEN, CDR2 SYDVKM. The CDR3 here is CASSLWGLAGQTSTDTQYF. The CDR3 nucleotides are TGTGCCAGCAGTTTATGGGGACTAGCGGGGCAAACGAGCACAGATACGCAGTATTTT. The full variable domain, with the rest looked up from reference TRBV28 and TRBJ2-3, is DVKVTQSSRYLVKRTGEKVFLECVQDMDHENMFWYRQDPGLGLRLIYFSYDVKMKEKGDIPEGYSVSREKKERFSLILESASTNQTSMYLCASSLWGLAGQTSTDTQYFGPGTRLTVL.

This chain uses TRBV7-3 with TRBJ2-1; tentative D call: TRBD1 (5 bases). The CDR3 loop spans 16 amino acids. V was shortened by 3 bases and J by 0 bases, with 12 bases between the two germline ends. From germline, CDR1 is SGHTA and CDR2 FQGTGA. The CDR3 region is CASSFGAQSSYNEQFF. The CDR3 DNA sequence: TGTGCCAGCAGCTTTGGGGCTCAGAGCTCCTACAATGAGCAGTTCTTC. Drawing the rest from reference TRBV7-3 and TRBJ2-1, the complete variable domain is GAGVSQTPSNKVTEKGKYVELRCDPISGHTALYWYRQSLGQGPEFLIYFQGTGAADDSGLPNDRFFAVRPEGSVSTLKIQRTERGDSAVYLCASSFGAQSSYNEQFFGPGTRLTVL.

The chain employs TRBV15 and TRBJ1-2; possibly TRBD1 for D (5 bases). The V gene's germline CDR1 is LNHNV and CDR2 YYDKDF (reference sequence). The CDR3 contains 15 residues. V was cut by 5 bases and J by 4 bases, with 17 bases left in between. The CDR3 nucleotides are TGTGCCACCAGCCCGGGCGGGGGGGGGAGCTATGGCTACACCTTC. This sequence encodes CATSPGGGGSYGYTF.

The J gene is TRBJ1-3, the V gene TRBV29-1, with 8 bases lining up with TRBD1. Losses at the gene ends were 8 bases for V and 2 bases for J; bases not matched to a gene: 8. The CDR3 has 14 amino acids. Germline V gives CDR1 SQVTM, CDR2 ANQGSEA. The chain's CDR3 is CSPKGDRTGNTIYF. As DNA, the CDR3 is TGCAGCCCGAAAGGGGACAGGACTGGAAACACCATATATTTT.

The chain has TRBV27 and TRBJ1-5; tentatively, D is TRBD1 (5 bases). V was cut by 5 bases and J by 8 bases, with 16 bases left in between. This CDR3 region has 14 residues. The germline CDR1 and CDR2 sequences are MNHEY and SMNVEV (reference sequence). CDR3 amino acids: CASSLGQGREPQHF. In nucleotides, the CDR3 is TGTGCCAGCAGTCTAGGGCAGGGACGAGAGCCCCAGCATTTT.

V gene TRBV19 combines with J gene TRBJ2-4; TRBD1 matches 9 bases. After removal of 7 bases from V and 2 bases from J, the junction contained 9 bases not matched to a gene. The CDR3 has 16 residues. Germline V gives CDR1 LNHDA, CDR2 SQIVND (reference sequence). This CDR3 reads CASTVTGGGPKNIQYF. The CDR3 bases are TGTGCCAGTACCGTCACAGGGGGCGGCCCCAAAAACATTCAGTACTTC.